These 18 T cell receptor beta chains came from one sample sequenced in a study of cytomegalovirus exposure and HLA in healthy donors. The PCR ran on 60 Vbeta and 13 Jbeta primers. Sequencing used immunoSEQ multiplex PCR; TCRdb keeps in-frame clones, though not all of them. Of 200,000 to 250,000 clones in the sample, more than 75% were seen once. Sequencing was done on a sample of PBMCs. These receptors were obtained from a human donor in good health.

The rearrangement joins TRBV5-1 to TRBJ1-2; D is uncertain. CDR3 length equals 12 residues. With 4 bases removed from V and 5 bases from J, the gap between germline ends came to 9 bases. The germline V gene has CDR1 SGHRS and CDR2 YFSETQ. The CDR3 region has the DNA TGCGCCAGCAGCAGCGACCGTTATGGCTACACCTTC. Its protein product is CASSSDRYGYTF. Looking up the rest from reference TRBV5-1 and TRBJ1-2 gives the full variable domain: KAGVTQTPRYLIKTRGQQVTLSCSPISGHRSVSWYQQTPGQGLQFLFEYFSETQRNKGNFPGRFSGRQFSNSRSEMNVSTLELGDSALYLCASSSDRYGYTFGSGTRLTVV.

This rearrangement joins TRBV5-1 to TRBJ2-5; 10 positions match TRBD1. V lost 4 bases, J lost 2 bases, and 8 bases stayed unmatched. CDR3 size: 16 residues. The germline V gene has CDR1 SGHRS and CDR2 YFSETQ. The CDR3 spells CASSPGTGATQETQYF. CDR3 DNA sequence: TGCGCCAGCAGCCCCGGGACAGGGGCGACGCAAGAGACCCAGTACTTC.

CDR3 DNA: TGTGCCAGCAGTTTAGGGATTGTTGCGGGAAAAGAGACCCAGTACTTC. Translated, it gives CASSLGIVAGKETQYF. The rearrangement joins TRBV28 to TRBJ2-5; tentatively, D is TRBD2 (6 bases). The ends were cut back, 2 bases at V and 3 bases at J, with 16 bases in the middle. CDR1 MDHEN and CDR2 SYDVKM come from the germline V gene. The CDR3 consists of 16 residues. The whole variable domain, filled in from reference TRBV28 and TRBJ2-5, reads DVKVTQSSRYLVKRTGEKVFLECVQDMDHENMFWYRQDPGLGLRLIYFSYDVKMKEKGDIPEGYSVSREKKERFSLILESASTNQTSMYLCASSLGIVAGKETQYFGPGTRLLVL.

In regard to this clone: One junction end disagrees with the germline gene, perhaps due to a read error. The chain is built from TRBV7-7 and TRBJ2-1; 8 positions agree with TRBD1. The length of the CDR3 is 14 residues. In germline, CDR1 is SSHAT, CDR2 FNYEAQ (reference sequence). CDR3 residues: CASSLTGERNEQFF. CDR3 DNA sequence: TGTGCTAGCAGCTTGACAGGGGAAAGAAATGAGCAGTTCTTC.

The chain combines TRBV18 with TRBJ2-2, with 13 bases that match TRBD2. CDR1 and CDR2 (germline): KGHSH, LQKENI. The V gene end was trimmed by 3 bases and the J gene end by 2 bases; junction bases not matched to a gene: 6. This CDR3 has 18 residues. The CDR3 nucleotides read TGTGCCAGCTCACCCCGGACTAGCGGGGGAATCAACACCGGGGAGCTGTTTTTT. Protein product: CASSPRTSGGINTGELFF. The full variable domain, with the rest looked up from reference TRBV18 and TRBJ2-2, is NAGVMQNPRHLVRRRGQEARLRCSPMKGHSHVYWYRQLPEEGLKFMVYLQKENIIDESGMPKERFSAEFPKEGPSILRIQQVVRGDSAAYFCASSPRTSGGINTGELFFGEGSRLTVL.

This chain uses TRBV9 with TRBJ2-1; 9 bases map to TRBD1. V shed 4 bases, J shed 5 bases, and the junction held 4 bases outside the gene matches. Germline V lookup: CDR1 SGDLS, CDR2 YYNGEE. CDR3 length: 14 amino acids. Written as DNA, the CDR3 is TGTGCCAGCAGCAACGACAGGGGGGACAATGAGCAGTTCTTC. As protein: CASSNDRGDNEQFF.

The CDR3 region is CASSLDGQGHYGYTF. The CDR3 DNA is TGCGCCAGCAGCTTGGATGGACAGGGCCACTATGGCTACACCTTC. The chain has TRBV5-1 and TRBJ1-2; 8 bases map to TRBD1. Per germline, CDR1 SGHRS and CDR2 YFSETQ. This CDR3 is built from 15 residues. Trimming removed 0 bases from V and 3 bases from J; junction bases left unmatched: 4.

V usage is TRBV7-9 and J usage is TRBJ2-1, with D possibly matching TRBD1 (5 bases). Per the germline V gene, CDR1 is SEHNR and CDR2 is FQNEAQ (reference sequence). The CDR3 is 15 amino acids. V was cut by 3 bases and J by 2 bases, with 11 bases left in between. The CDR3 reads CASSFKGSTYNEQFF. The CDR3 DNA is TGTGCCAGCAGCTTTAAGGGGTCGACCTACAATGAGCAGTTCTTC.

The chain combines TRBV6-1 with TRBJ1-2, with 7 bases aligning to TRBD1. V dropped 2 bases and J dropped 6; count of bases not matched to a gene: 9. Germline-derived CDR1 and CDR2 are MNHNS and SASEGT. This CDR3 is 15 amino acids long. The CDR3 protein is CASSETSSGGDGYTF. The CDR3 bases are TGTGCCAGCAGTGAAACCAGCTCAGGGGGAGATGGCTACACCTTC.

The V gene is TRBV5-1, the J gene TRBJ2-1, with 7 nucleotides matching TRBD2. V gave up 0 bases and J gave up 4 bases; unmatched junction bases: 10. Germline lookup yields CDR1 SGHRS and CDR2 YFSETQ. CDR3 size: 17 residues. The CDR3 here is CASSLAPRERGYNEQFF. DNA for the CDR3: TGCGCCAGCAGCTTGGCCCCTCGGGAGCGGGGATACAATGAGCAGTTCTTC.

The chain is built from TRBV29-1 and TRBJ1-1; TRBD1 aligns across 10 bases. This CDR3 spans 14 amino acids. V was pared by 7 bases and J by 1 base, with 6 bases of the junction left unmatched. Looked up from germline, CDR1 is SQVTM and CDR2 is ANQGSEA. The CDR3 sequence is CSARQGASNTEAFF. The CDR3, as DNA: TGCAGCGCTCGACAGGGGGCCTCGAACACTGAAGCTTTCTTT.

V gene TRBV28 combines with J gene TRBJ1-2, with 10 nucleotides matching TRBD1. CDR3 length: 17 amino acids. CDR1 and CDR2 from the germline V gene are MDHEN and SYDVKM. J gave up 3 bases and V 1 base, and 8 bases lay outside the gene matches. The DNA for the CDR3 is TGTGCCAGCAGTTTATCGGTCTCGGGGACAGGGGACTATGGCTACACCTTC. This sequence encodes CASSLSVSGTGDYGYTF.

In the case of this clone: Different DNA sequences within this sample yield the same CDR3. The genes are TRBV9 and TRBJ2-1, with D uncertain. Germline CDR1 reads SGDLS; CDR2 reads YYNGEE. This CDR3 region has 15 residues. The V end lost 0 bases, the J end lost 0 bases, and 7 bases lay between the germline ends. As DNA, the CDR3 is TGTGCCAGCAGCGTAGGACGGAGCTCCTACAATGAGCAGTTCTTC. It yields the protein CASSVGRSSYNEQFF.

The rearrangement joins TRBV18 to TRBJ2-4; 7 nucleotides align to TRBD2. V lost 3 bases to trimming and J lost 0 bases; unmatched junction nucleotides: 2. This CDR3 comprises 15 residues. Per germline, CDR1 KGHSH and CDR2 LQKENI. The CDR3 coding sequence is TGTGCCAGCTCACCTCCGGGAGGAGCCAAAAACATTCAGTACTTC. This codes for CASSPPGGAKNIQYF.

The gene calls are TRBV4-2 and TRBJ2-4, with D perhaps TRBD2 (5 bases). This CDR3 has 16 amino acids. The germline V and J ends were trimmed by 1 base and 5 bases, with 15 bases remaining between them. Germline loops: CDR1 LGHNA, CDR2 YNFKEQ. The CDR3 region is CASSQGAGGAENIQYF. The CDR3 coding sequence is TGTGCCAGCAGCCAAGGGGCTGGAGGAGCGGAAAACATTCAGTACTTC.

This chain uses TRBV28 with TRBJ1-5; tentatively, D is TRBD1 (6 bases). Germline V gene data show CDR1 as MDHEN and CDR2 as SYDVKM. V dropped 1 base and J dropped 14 bases, with 9 bases sitting between them. The length of the CDR3 is 11 residues. The CDR3 region has the DNA TGTGCCAGCAGTTTATTTCGGGACAAGCATTTT. Translation gives CASSLFRDKHF.

CDR3 sequence: CASSPLNEQFF. CDR3 coding DNA: TGTGCCAGCAGCCCCCTAAATGAGCAGTTCTTC. The rearrangement links TRBV6-1 to TRBJ2-1; D remains unclear. Trimming pared 6 bases from V and 7 bases from J, leaving 7 bases between. The CDR3 contains 11 residues. Germline CDR1 MNHNS, CDR2 SASEGT.

This clone was found once. The genes are TRBV5-6 and TRBJ2-7; a possible D gene is TRBD1 (6 bases). Germline lookup yields CDR1 SGHDT and CDR2 YYEEEE. The CDR3 is made up of 14 amino acids. V was clipped by 4 bases and J by 6 bases, with 17 bases between them. The DNA for the CDR3 is TGTGCCAGCAGCCTTCTTGACAGGTTTGGCGAGCAGTACTTC. Translated: CASSLLDRFGEQYF.